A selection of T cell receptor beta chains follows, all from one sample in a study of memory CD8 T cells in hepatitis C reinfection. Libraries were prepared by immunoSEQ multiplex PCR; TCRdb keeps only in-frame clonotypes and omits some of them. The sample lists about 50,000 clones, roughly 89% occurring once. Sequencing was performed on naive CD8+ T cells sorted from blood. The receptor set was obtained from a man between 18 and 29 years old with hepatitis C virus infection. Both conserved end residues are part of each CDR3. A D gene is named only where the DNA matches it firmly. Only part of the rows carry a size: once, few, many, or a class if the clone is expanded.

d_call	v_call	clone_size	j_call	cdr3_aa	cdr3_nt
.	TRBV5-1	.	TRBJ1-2	CASREGLGAGYGYTF	TGCGCCAGCAGAGAGGGGTTGGGGGCTGGCTATGGCTACACCTTC
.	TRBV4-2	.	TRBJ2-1	CASSQEILQGYNEQFF	TGTGCCAGCAGCCAAGAGATTCTACAGGGTTACAATGAGCAGTTCTTC
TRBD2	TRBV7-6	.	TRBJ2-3	CASSLGGGGADTQYF	TGTGCCAGCAGCTTGGGCGGGGGTGGGGCAGATACGCAGTATTTT
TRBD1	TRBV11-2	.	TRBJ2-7	CASSLNRGPYEQYF	TGTGCCAGCAGCTTAAACAGGGGCCCTTACGAGCAGTACTTC
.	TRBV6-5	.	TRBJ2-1	CASSLARITYNEQFF	TGTGCCAGCAGTTTGGCCAGGATCACCTACAATGAGCAGTTCTTC
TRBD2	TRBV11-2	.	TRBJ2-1	CASSQRASGTVRDEQFF	TGTGCCAGCAGCCAGAGGGCTAGCGGGACCGTTAGGGATGAGCAGTTCTTC
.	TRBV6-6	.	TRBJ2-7	CASSPQDILSEQYF	TGTGCCAGCAGTCCCCAGGACATCCTCTCCGAGCAGTACTTC
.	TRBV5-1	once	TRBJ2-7	CASSLGTGSSYEQYF	TGCGCCAGCAGCTTGGGCACGGGGAGCTCCTACGAGCAGTACTTC
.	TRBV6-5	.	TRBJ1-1	CASSYSISGGTEAFF	TGTGCCAGCAGTTACTCGATCTCGGGGGGAACTGAAGCTTTCTTT
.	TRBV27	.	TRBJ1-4	CASSLETGSEKLFF	TGTGCCAGCAGTTTAGAGACAGGAAGCGAAAAACTGTTTTTT
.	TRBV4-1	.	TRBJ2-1	CASSPGDEQFF	TGCGCCAGCAGCCCAGGGGATGAGCAGTTCTTC
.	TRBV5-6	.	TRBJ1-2	CASSPPGDHYGYTF	TGTGCCAGCAGCCCCCCGGGGGACCACTATGGCTACACCTTC
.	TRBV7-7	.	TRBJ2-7	CASSPGLSYEQYF	TGTGCTAGCAGCCCGGGACTGTCCTACGAGCAGTACTTC
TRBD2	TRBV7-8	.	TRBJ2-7	CASSSGTSAYEQYF	TGTGCCAGCAGCTCAGGGACTAGCGCCTACGAGCAGTACTTC
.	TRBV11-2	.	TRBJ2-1	CASSLGRLEQFF	TGTGCCAGCAGCTTAGGGAGGCTGGAGCAGTTCTTC
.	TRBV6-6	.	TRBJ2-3	CASSYSSGLSTDTQYF	TGTGCCAGCAGTTACTCGAGTGGACTCAGCACAGATACGCAGTATTTT
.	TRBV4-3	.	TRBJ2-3	CASSQARQGGLDTQYF	TGCGCCAGCAGCCAAGCCCGACAGGGAGGTCTGGATACGCAGTATTTT
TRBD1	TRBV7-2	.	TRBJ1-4	CASSLGQTGTAVEKLFF	TGTGCCAGCAGCTTAGGTCAAACCGGGACAGCGGTTGAAAAACTGTTTTTT
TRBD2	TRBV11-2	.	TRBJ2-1	CASSFGTSGGNEQFF	TGTGCCAGCAGCTTCGGGACTAGCGGGGGAAATGAGCAGTTCTTC
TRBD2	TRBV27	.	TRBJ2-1	CASRLSGLAGVYEQFF	TGTGCCAGCAGATTATCGGGACTAGCGGGAGTCTATGAGCAGTTCTTC
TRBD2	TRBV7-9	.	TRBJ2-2	CASRYADSGGRTGELFF	TGTGCCAGCAGATACGCCGATAGCGGGGGGCGCACCGGGGAGCTGTTTTTT
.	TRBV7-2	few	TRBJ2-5	CASSFEGGEQYF	TGTGCCAGCAGCTTCGAGGGCGGTGAGCAGTACTTC
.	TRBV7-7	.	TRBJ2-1	CASSLSWGSGNEQFF	TGTGCTAGCAGCCTTTCCTGGGGAAGCGGCAATGAGCAGTTCTTC
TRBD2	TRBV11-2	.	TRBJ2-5	CASSLVAGGQETQYF	TGTGCCAGCAGCTTAGTAGCGGGAGGGCAAGAGACTCAGTACTTC
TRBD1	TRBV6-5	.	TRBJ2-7	CTSSYSGDRELYEQYF	TGTACCAGCAGTTACTCGGGGGACAGGGAACTCTACGAGCAGTACTTC
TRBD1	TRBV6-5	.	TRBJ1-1	CASSPLTGMDTEAFF	TGTGCCAGCAGTCCCCTGACAGGGATGGACACTGAAGCTTTCTTT
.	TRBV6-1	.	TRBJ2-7	CASTPGTSYEQYF	TGTGCCAGCACCCCAGGGACATCCTACGAGCAGTACTTC
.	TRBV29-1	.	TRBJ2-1	CSVLDSSSYNEQFF	TGCAGCGTTCTAGACAGTAGCTCCTACAATGAGCAGTTCTTC
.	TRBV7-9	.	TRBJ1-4	CASSFGGPLNEKLFF	TGTGCCAGCAGCTTCGGGGGACCGTTAAATGAAAAACTGTTTTTT
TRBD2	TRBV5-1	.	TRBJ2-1	CASSWHPGTSGGDEQFF	TGCGCCAGCAGCTGGCACCCCGGGACTAGCGGGGGCGATGAGCAGTTCTTC
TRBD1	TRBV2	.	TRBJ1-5	CASSQDRRGSTVNQPQHF	TGTGCCAGCAGTCAGGACAGGAGGGGCAGTACGGTCAATCAGCCCCAGCATTTT
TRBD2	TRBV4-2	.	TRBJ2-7	CASSSAPGTSGNEQYF	TGTGCCAGCAGCTCAGCCCCCGGGACTAGCGGGAACGAGCAGTACTTC
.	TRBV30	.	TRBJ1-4	CAWSVTPLQGSTNEKLFF	TGTGCCTGGAGTGTAACACCCCTACAGGGTTCAACTAATGAAAAACTGTTTTTT